This TCR beta chain was sequenced during a study of monozygotic twins with cystic fibrosis. Study as a whole: With roughly 16 PCR cycles, barcoded libraries came from roughly 2.8 micrograms of fragmented DNA. Broader study findings: Low clonality (median about 0.0095) suggested a mostly naive repertoire. Nucleotide-identical clonotype sharing was significantly higher within monozygotic CF twin pairs than between unrelated CF individuals. J usage was most co-twin-similar in 8 of 16 pairs, V in 13.

CDR1 and CDR2 from the germline V gene are MNHEY and SVGAGI. The CDR3 spans 13 residues. V lost 5 bases to trimming and J lost 0 bases, with 7 bases between them. In its sample, this clone was seen once. Its target is unknown. Profiled with immunoSEQ multiplex PCR; TCRdb holds only in-frame clones, not every one. The sample consists of tens of thousands of clones, about 89% of them appearing once. The clonotype originates from a boy aged 2 to 10 with cystic fibrosis. The sequencing sample was made of blood. The gene calls are TRBV6-5 and TRBJ2-5; no reliable D call. CDR3 in amino acids: CASSPQYQETQYF. The CDR3, as DNA: TGTGCCAGCAGTCCACAGTACCAAGAGACCCAGTACTTC.